This T cell receptor beta chain derives from a study of molecular identifiers for immune sequencing clone quantification. Using a CD8+CD4-CCR7+CD45RA+ phenotype, naive CD8 T cells were sorted. MiXCR, run by TCRdb on the PCR reads, gives a single entry per CDR3 protein. The sample lists about 640,000 distinct CDR3 sequences; approximately 20% were seen once. Study results and caveats: It was shown that clones above 20 RNA copies held over 97% of effector molecules, but under 1% in naive cells.

Germline V gene data show CDR1 as DFQATT and CDR2 as SNEGSKA (reference sequence). The CDR3 is 13 amino acids. A word on this clonotype: Its antigen is still unknown. Possible read error: a much larger clone is one base away.

The specimen sequenced was naive CD8+ T cells from blood, with Jurkat cell RNA spiked in. Subset here: FACS-sorted CD8+CD4-CCR7+CD45RA+ naive T cells. The source of this sequence is a human donor in good health. Some libraries in this study had Jurkat cell RNA spiked in. This chain uses TRBV20-1 with TRBJ2-1; D is ambiguous. The CDR3 region is CSARQATYDEQFF. DNA for the CDR3: TGCAGTGCTAGACAGGCAACCTACGATGAGCAGTTCTTC.